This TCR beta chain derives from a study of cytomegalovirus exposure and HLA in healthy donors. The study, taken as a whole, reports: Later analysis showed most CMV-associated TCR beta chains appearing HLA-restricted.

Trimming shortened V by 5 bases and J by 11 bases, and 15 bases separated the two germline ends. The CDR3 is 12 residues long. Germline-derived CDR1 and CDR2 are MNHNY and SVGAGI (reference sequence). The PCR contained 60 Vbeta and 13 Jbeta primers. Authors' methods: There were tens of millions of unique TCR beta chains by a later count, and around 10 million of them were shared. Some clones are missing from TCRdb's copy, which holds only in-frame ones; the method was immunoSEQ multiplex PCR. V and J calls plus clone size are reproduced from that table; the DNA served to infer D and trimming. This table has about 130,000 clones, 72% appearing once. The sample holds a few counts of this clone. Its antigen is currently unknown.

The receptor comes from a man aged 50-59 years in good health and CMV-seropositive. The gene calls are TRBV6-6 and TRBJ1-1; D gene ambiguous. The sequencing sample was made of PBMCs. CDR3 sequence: CASSPDPFGAFF. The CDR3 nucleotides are TGTGCCAGCAGTCCTGACCCCTTCGGGGCTTTCTTT.